This is a list of T cell receptor beta chains from one sample in a study of T-cell memory formation after mild COVID-19. In TCRdb, the 5' RACE reads were re-called with MiXCR into one record per CDR3 protein. The table lists some 210,000 distinct CDR3 sequences, 15% to 20% of them singletons, with 2.4% in the top ten. The sequencing sample was made of PBMCs or a T cell subset sorted from them (not recorded which). The source of these receptors is an adult woman who had mild COVID-19 (a few samples of this study predate the infection). Cell type and time point are not known. The CDR3 runs from the conserved cysteine through the conserved F or W. Each record gives: D gene, clone size, J gene, V gene, CDR3 protein, CDR3 DNA. A D gene is named only where the DNA matches it firmly. Expanded clones get a size class; other rows say once, few or many, or leave the size out.

D gene: TRBD2
clone size: few
J gene: TRBJ2-7
V gene: TRBV20-1
CDR3 protein: CSAPSGGSSSYEQYF
CDR3 DNA: TGCAGTGCCCCTTCGGGGGGATCGAGCTCCTACGAGCAGTACTTC

D gene: -
clone size: few
J gene: TRBJ1-6
V gene: TRBV20-1
CDR3 protein: CSARVGGEPNSPLHF
CDR3 DNA: TGCAGTGCTAGAGTGGGTGGGGAACCAAATTCACCCCTCCACTTT

D gene: -
clone size: -
J gene: TRBJ1-5
V gene: TRBV3-1
CDR3 protein: CASSQGPSNQPQHF
CDR3 DNA: TGTGCCAGCAGCCAAGGGCCTAGCAATCAGCCCCAGCATTTT

D gene: -
clone size: -
J gene: TRBJ2-2
V gene: TRBV6-5
CDR3 protein: CARRGPDPGELFF
CDR3 DNA: TGTGCCCGCCGGGGCCCGGACCCCGGGGAGCTGTTTTTT

D gene: -
clone size: few
J gene: TRBJ1-1
V gene: TRBV18
CDR3 protein: CASSPLDSANTEAFF
CDR3 DNA: TGTGCCAGCTCACCTCTAGACAGCGCGAACACTGAAGCTTTCTTT

D gene: -
clone size: many
J gene: TRBJ2-5
V gene: TRBV4-3
CDR3 protein: CASSQEVEAGPVGTQYF
CDR3 DNA: TGCGCCAGCAGCCAAGAAGTCGAGGCAGGGCCGGTGGGGACCCAGTACTTC

D gene: TRBD1
clone size: -
J gene: TRBJ2-6
V gene: TRBV4-2
CDR3 protein: CASSQDRDSSGANVLTF
CDR3 DNA: TGTGCCAGCAGCCAAGATCGGGACAGCTCTGGGGCCAACGTCCTGACTTTC

D gene: -
clone size: -
J gene: TRBJ2-7
V gene: TRBV12-3/TRBV12-4
CDR3 protein: CASSSAAVDRSSYEQYF
CDR3 DNA: TGTGCCAGCAGTTCCGCCGCCGTGGACAGAAGCTCCTACGAGCAGTACTTC

D gene: -
clone size: medium-sized
J gene: TRBJ2-1
V gene: TRBV5-1
CDR3 protein: CASSRPGTYNEQFF
CDR3 DNA: TGCGCCAGCAGCCGGCCAGGGACCTACAATGAGCAGTTCTTC

D gene: TRBD2
clone size: few
J gene: TRBJ2-7
V gene: TRBV20-1
CDR3 protein: CSARDKASGDEQYF
CDR3 DNA: TGCAGTGCTAGAGATAAGGCTAGCGGGGACGAGCAGTACTTC

D gene: -
clone size: -
J gene: TRBJ1-2
V gene: TRBV7-9
CDR3 protein: CASSTLYGYTF
CDR3 DNA: TGTGCCAGCAGCACCCTCTATGGCTACACCTTC

D gene: -
clone size: few
J gene: TRBJ1-6
V gene: TRBV5-5
CDR3 protein: CASSLDGRSSYNSPLHF
CDR3 DNA: TGTGCCAGCAGCTTGGATGGGCGGAGCTCCTATAATTCACCCCTCCACTTT

D gene: TRBD1
clone size: -
J gene: TRBJ1-1
V gene: TRBV15
CDR3 protein: CATSSPPTGKAEAIF
CDR3 DNA: TGTGCCACCAGCAGTCCTCCGACAGGGAAGGCTGAAGCTATCTTT

D gene: TRBD2
clone size: few
J gene: TRBJ2-1
V gene: TRBV12-3/TRBV12-4
CDR3 protein: CASTRGGTSGGNALNEQFF
CDR3 DNA: TGTGCCAGCACCCGGGGAGGGACTAGCGGGGGGAATGCCCTCAATGAGCAGTTCTTC

D gene: TRBD2
clone size: few
J gene: TRBJ2-7
V gene: TRBV12-3/TRBV12-4
CDR3 protein: CASRSSGRTEQYF
CDR3 DNA: TGTGCCAGCAGGTCTAGCGGGAGAACCGAGCAGTACTTC

D gene: -
clone size: few
J gene: TRBJ1-5
V gene: TRBV12-3/TRBV12-4
CDR3 protein: CASSLLSGNQPQHF
CDR3 DNA: TGTGCCAGCAGTTTATTGTCTGGTAATCAGCCCCAGCATTTT

D gene: -
clone size: -
J gene: TRBJ2-7
V gene: TRBV20-1
CDR3 protein: CSAGDTAYEQYF
CDR3 DNA: TGCAGTGCTGGGGACACGGCCTACGAGCAGTACTTC

D gene: TRBD2
clone size: few
J gene: TRBJ2-7
V gene: TRBV12-3/TRBV12-4
CDR3 protein: CASSSGLAGDVQYF
CDR3 DNA: TGTGCCAGCAGTTCCGGACTAGCGGGTGATGTGCAGTACTTC

D gene: TRBD2
clone size: -
J gene: TRBJ2-3
V gene: TRBV9
CDR3 protein: CASSVSGGYTDTQYF
CDR3 DNA: TGTGCCAGCAGCGTTAGCGGGGGTTACACAGATACGCAGTATTTT

D gene: TRBD1
clone size: -
J gene: TRBJ2-7
V gene: TRBV30
CDR3 protein: CAWSATTGEAYEQYF
CDR3 DNA: TGTGCCTGGAGTGCTACGACAGGGGAGGCCTACGAGCAGTACTTC

D gene: -
clone size: few
J gene: TRBJ2-2
V gene: TRBV28
CDR3 protein: CASAPFGRANTGELFF
CDR3 DNA: TGTGCCAGCGCCCCTTTCGGGAGAGCGAACACCGGGGAGCTGTTTTTT

D gene: -
clone size: -
J gene: TRBJ1-5
V gene: TRBV11-2
CDR3 protein: CASSFQSNQPQHF
CDR3 DNA: TGTGCCAGCAGCTTCCAGAGCAATCAGCCCCAGCATTTT

D gene: -
clone size: -
J gene: TRBJ1-5
V gene: TRBV6-1
CDR3 protein: CASSEFSMTQPQHF
CDR3 DNA: TGTGCCAGCAGTGAATTCAGTATGACTCAGCCCCAGCATTTT

D gene: TRBD2
clone size: few
J gene: TRBJ2-5
V gene: TRBV7-9
CDR3 protein: CASSRGAGGPYQETQYF
CDR3 DNA: TGTGCCAGCAGCCGCGGAGCGGGGGGGCCGTACCAAGAGACCCAGTACTTC

D gene: -
clone size: few
J gene: TRBJ1-1
V gene: TRBV5-1
CDR3 protein: CASSLEGRDGWAFF
CDR3 DNA: TGCGCCAGCAGCTTGGAAGGCAGGGACGGATGGGCTTTCTTT

D gene: -
clone size: once
J gene: TRBJ2-1
V gene: TRBV27
CDR3 protein: CATSRAGRNEQFF
CDR3 DNA: TGTGCCACCTCGAGGGCAGGTCGAAATGAGCAGTTCTTC

D gene: TRBD1
clone size: -
J gene: TRBJ1-1
V gene: TRBV9
CDR3 protein: CARSVGQVNTEAFF
CDR3 DNA: TGTGCCAGGAGCGTAGGACAGGTGAACACTGAAGCTTTCTTT

D gene: -
clone size: -
J gene: TRBJ2-7
V gene: TRBV4-2
CDR3 protein: CASSQWDKTYEQYF
CDR3 DNA: TGTGCCAGCAGCCAGTGGGACAAAACCTACGAGCAGTACTTC

D gene: -
clone size: -
J gene: TRBJ1-2
V gene: TRBV9
CDR3 protein: CASSAPVGGRDYGYTF
CDR3 DNA: TGTGCCAGCAGCGCCCCCGTGGGGGGCCGGGACTATGGCTACACCTTC

D gene: TRBD2
clone size: few
J gene: TRBJ2-3
V gene: TRBV10-3
CDR3 protein: CAISETLLAVTQYF
CDR3 DNA: TGTGCCATCAGTGAGACCCTCCTAGCGGTTACGCAGTATTTT

D gene: TRBD2
clone size: -
J gene: TRBJ2-7
V gene: TRBV20-1
CDR3 protein: CSATGGLANREQYF
CDR3 DNA: TGCAGTGCTACCGGTGGACTAGCTAACAGGGAGCAGTACTTC

D gene: TRBD1
clone size: -
J gene: TRBJ1-5
V gene: TRBV27
CDR3 protein: CASSLSRQGRQPQHF
CDR3 DNA: TGTGCCAGCAGTTTATCCCGACAGGGAAGGCAGCCCCAGCATTTT

D gene: -
clone size: many
J gene: TRBJ2-1
V gene: TRBV30
CDR3 protein: CAWSARNEQFF
CDR3 DNA: TGTGCCTGGAGCGCTCGGAATGAGCAGTTCTTC

D gene: TRBD2
clone size: -
J gene: TRBJ2-1
V gene: TRBV12-3/TRBV12-4
CDR3 protein: CASSLVPAGTYNEQFF
CDR3 DNA: TGTGCCAGCAGTTTAGTCCCAGCGGGGACCTACAATGAGCAGTTCTTC

D gene: -
clone size: -
J gene: TRBJ2-3
V gene: TRBV2
CDR3 protein: CASRDTQYF
CDR3 DNA: TGTGCCAGCAGAGATACGCAGTATTTT

D gene: -
clone size: -
J gene: TRBJ1-1
V gene: TRBV5-1
CDR3 protein: CASSTDRGEAFF
CDR3 DNA: TGCGCCAGCAGCACCGACCGAGGGGAAGCTTTCTTT

D gene: -
clone size: few
J gene: TRBJ2-5
V gene: TRBV18
CDR3 protein: CASREQQETQYF
CDR3 DNA: TGTGCCAGCCGAGAGCAGCAAGAGACCCAGTACTTC

D gene: -
clone size: -
J gene: TRBJ2-3
V gene: TRBV11-2
CDR3 protein: CASSTRVTQYF
CDR3 DNA: TGTGCCAGCAGCACTCGGGTTACGCAGTATTTT

D gene: -
clone size: few
J gene: TRBJ1-5
V gene: TRBV15
CDR3 protein: CATSRDPQGYQPQHF
CDR3 DNA: TGTGCCACCAGCAGAGATCCTCAGGGTTATCAGCCCCAGCATTTT